One sample yielded the 28 T cell receptor beta chains listed below, sequenced in a study of T cell responses to AZD1222 COVID-19 vaccine. Libraries were prepared by immunoSEQ multiplex PCR; TCRdb keeps only in-frame clonotypes and omits some of them. This table has tens of thousands of clones, around 80% appearing once. The sequencing here drew on peripheral blood, taken on day 0 of MenACWY control vaccination. The receptors come from an adult in good health.

The chain joins TRBV15 to TRBJ1-4; D gene uncertain. Germline V gene sequence: CDR1 LNHNV, CDR2 YYDKDF (reference sequence). V was clipped by 8 bases and J by 4 bases, with 5 bases between them. The CDR3 is 11 amino acids. CDR3 sequence (DNA): TGTGCCACCGGGGTTAATGAAAAACTGTTTTTT. It specifies CATGVNEKLFF. The full variable domain, with the rest looked up from reference TRBV15 and TRBJ1-4, is DAMVIQNPRYQVTQFGKPVTLSCSQTLNHNVMYWYQQKSSQAPKLLFHYYDKDFNNEADTPDNFQSRRPNTSFCFLDIRSPGLGDTAMYLCATGVNEKLFFGSGTQLSVL.

The J gene is TRBJ2-1, the V gene TRBV7-2; D unclear. The CDR3 has 16 residues. Germline CDR1 reads SGHTA; CDR2 reads FQGNSA. The V gene lost 1 base and the J gene lost 0 bases, with 10 bases spanning the gap. The CDR3, as DNA: TGTGCCAGCAGCTTAGGGTGGGCCAGCTCCTACAATGAGCAGTTCTTC. Amino acid sequence: CASSLGWASSYNEQFF.

The rearrangement joins TRBV29-1 to TRBJ1-2; 9 bases are a match to TRBD1. Germline V CDR1 and CDR2: SQVTM, ANQGSEA. The CDR3 consists of 14 residues. V gave up 3 bases and J gave up 4 bases; unmatched junction bases: 6. CDR3 in amino acids: CSVDGTGYSYGYTF. CDR3 DNA sequence: TGCAGCGTTGATGGGACAGGGTATTCCTATGGCTACACCTTC.

The V call is TRBV4-1, the J call TRBJ1-6; D might be TRBD1 (5 bases). Trimming removed 4 bases from V and 6 bases from J, with 10 bases in between. Germline V gene sequence: CDR1 MGHRA, CDR2 YSYEKL. The CDR3 sequence is 14 residues long. CDR3 sequence: CASSPAGLNSPLHF. In DNA, the CDR3 is TGCGCCAGCAGCCCCGCGGGGCTTAATTCACCCCTCCACTTT.

The J gene is TRBJ2-2, the V gene TRBV6-5; D is unclear. The CDR3 is 13 residues long. Trimming took 7 bases from V and 5 from J, leaving 11 bases between them. Looked up from germline, CDR1 is MNHEY and CDR2 is SVGAGI. CDR3 DNA: TGTGCCAGCACCGTGACAAGTACCGGGGAGCTGTTTTTT. Translation gives CASTVTSTGELFF.

V is TRBV3-1 (or the pseudogene TRBV3-2) and J is TRBJ2-5; tentative D call: TRBD1 (5 bases). Between the trimmed V and J ends, which lost 6 bases and 4 bases, there was a span of 9 bases. This CDR3 has 12 amino acids. The germline CDR1 and CDR2 sequences are LGHDT and YNNKEL (reference sequence). The DNA for the CDR3 is TGTGCCAGCAGGTTAGGGGTAGAGACCCAGTACTTC. This codes for CASRLGVETQYF.

V gene TRBV14 combines with J gene TRBJ1-6, with no clear D. V lost 4 bases, J lost 9 bases, and 7 bases lay in between. The CDR3 has 12 amino acids. CDR1 and CDR2 from the germline V gene are SGHDN and FVKESK. The CDR3 DNA is TGTGCCAGCAGCCGACGGAGTTCACCCCTCCACTTT. Protein sequence: CASSRRSSPLHF.

A few counts support this clone. In DNA form, the CDR3 reads TGTGCCAGTAGTATGTGGGCTAGCGGGGCAATTACAGATACGCAGTATTTT. The encoded protein is CASSMWASGAITDTQYF. The V gene is TRBV19, the J gene TRBJ2-3, with 9 nucleotides matching TRBD2. CDR1 is LNHDA, CDR2 SQIVND, per germline (reference sequence). This CDR3 contains 17 residues. V shed 3 bases, J shed 3 bases, and the junction held 10 bases outside the gene matches.

This chain links TRBV10-3 with TRBJ2-2; D gene unclear. The CDR3 is made up of 13 amino acids. V was cut by 4 bases and J by 6 bases, with 9 bases left in between. Germline V CDR1 and CDR2: ENHRY, SYGVKD. The CDR3 spells CAISGGPPGELFF. The CDR3, as DNA: TGTGCCATCAGTGGTGGGCCGCCCGGGGAGCTGTTTTTT.

V usage is TRBV27 and J usage is TRBJ2-5, with 9 bases identical to TRBD2. CDR3 length equals 17 residues. Germline CDR1 is MNHEY and CDR2 is SMNVEV (reference sequence). With 2 bases clipped from V and 2 bases from J, the junction kept 9 bases outside the gene matches. CDR3: CASSLNRGSGSQETQYF. CDR3 DNA sequence: TGTGCCAGCAGTTTAAACCGCGGTAGCGGGAGTCAAGAGACCCAGTACTTC.

This chain connects TRBV28 to TRBJ1-5; D not resolved. The CDR3 has 13 residues. Germline-derived CDR1 and CDR2 are MDHEN and SYDVKM. The germline V and J ends were trimmed by 8 bases and 2 bases, with 10 bases remaining between them. CDR3 region: CASVEGGNQPQHF. CDR3 bases: TGTGCCAGCGTAGAAGGAGGCAATCAGCCCCAGCATTTT.

The chain carries TRBV11-2 and TRBJ1-2, with D unclear. The germline CDR1 and CDR2 sequences are SGHAT and FQNNGV. The CDR3 extends over 19 amino acids. The germline V and J ends were trimmed by 4 bases and 1 base, with 25 bases remaining between them. In nucleotides, the CDR3 is TGTGCCAGCAGCTACCGCGGACCCCTGGCCGCCCAGTTTAACTATGGCTACACCTTC. It encodes CASSYRGPLAAQFNYGYTF.

The rearrangement links TRBV10-1 to TRBJ2-1; TRBD2 aligns across 8 bases. V gave up 2 bases and J gave up 3 bases; unmatched junction bases: 9. This CDR3 contains 17 residues. The germline gives CDR1 WNHNN, CDR2 SYGVQD (reference sequence). The CDR3 sequence: CASSEGYSGEFYNEQFF. The CDR3 DNA sequence: TGCGCCAGCAGTGAGGGGTATAGCGGGGAATTCTACAATGAGCAGTTCTTC.

This sequence joins TRBV11-2 and TRBJ2-7; D tentatively reads TRBD1 or TRBD2 (5 bases each). From germline, CDR1 is SGHAT and CDR2 FQNNGV. Trimming left V 5 bases short and J 2 bases short, with 16 bases between. CDR3 length: 15 amino acids. This CDR3 is CASSPGGHRPYEQYF. CDR3 DNA sequence: TGTGCCAGCAGCCCAGGAGGACACCGGCCCTACGAGCAGTACTTC.

This chain joins TRBV19 and TRBJ1-1; 10 nucleotides agree with TRBD1. Unmatched junction bases numbered 11, after V lost 8 bases and J lost 5 bases. The V gene's germline CDR1 is LNHDA and CDR2 SQIVND (reference sequence). The CDR3 sequence is 15 residues long. The CDR3 nucleotides read TGTGCCAGTTCGACGCGGGACAGGGGTATAACTGAAGCTTTCTTT. Its protein is CASSTRDRGITEAFF.

This sequence joins TRBV6-2 or TRBV6-3 and TRBJ2-7; 9 bases match TRBD2. The CDR3 spans 15 residues. Germline V gene sequence: CDR1 MNHEY, CDR2 SVGEGT. The trim removed 5 bases at V and 8 bases at J, leaving 13 bases unmatched. The CDR3 loop reads CASSGLATGGEKQYF. In nucleotides, the CDR3 is TGTGCCAGCAGTGGACTAGCGACGGGCGGGGAGAAGCAGTACTTC.

The rearrangement joins TRBV11-2 to TRBJ2-5; D not resolved. Germline assignment: CDR1 SGHAT and CDR2 FQNNGV. Trimming removed 1 base at V and 6 bases at J, with 6 bases between. This CDR3 has 12 residues. The CDR3 region has the DNA TGTGCCAGCAGCTTAGCTGGGCAGACCCAGTACTTC. Translation: CASSLAGQTQYF.

CDR3 protein: CASSYSDSTDTQYF. In DNA form, the CDR3 reads TGTGCCAGCAGCTATTCCGATAGCACAGATACGCAGTATTTT. The chain carries TRBV2 and TRBJ2-3; D is ambiguous. V was clipped by 6 bases and J by 0 bases, with 10 bases between them. The CDR3 loop spans 14 amino acids. The germline V gene has CDR1 SNHLY and CDR2 FYNNEI.

The CDR3 is CASSLWGQDTDTQYF. In DNA form, the CDR3 reads TGTGCCAGCTCACTATGGGGACAGGACACAGATACGCAGTATTTT. The J gene is TRBJ2-3, the V gene TRBV18; 8 nucleotides line up with TRBD1. Germline CDR1 KGHSH, CDR2 LQKENI. The CDR3 is made up of 15 amino acids. The J segment lost 2 bases and the V segment lost 4 bases, leaving 5 bases of the junction unmatched.

The count of this clone is one. J is TRBJ2-7 and V is TRBV2; D gene ambiguous. Germline V gene data show CDR1 as SNHLY and CDR2 as FYNNEI. Trimming pared 8 bases from V and 0 bases from J, leaving 5 bases between. This CDR3 is 11 amino acids long. DNA for the CDR3: TGTGCCAGCGGGGACTCCTACGAGCAGTACTTC. This translates into CASGDSYEQYF.

V and J are TRBV9 and TRBJ1-5; unclear D gene. CDR3 length equals 14 residues. The V end was cut by 0 bases, the J end by 7 bases, with 11 bases between. Germline assignment: CDR1 SGDLS and CDR2 YYNGEE. CDR3 region: CASSVGAGGQPQHF. The DNA of the CDR3 is TGTGCCAGCAGCGTAGGGGCGGGTGGGCAGCCCCAGCATTTT.

This clone was seen a few times. The V and J genes are TRBV4-1 and TRBJ2-3; D remains ambiguous. Trimming stripped 6 bases from V and 2 bases from J, with 6 bases between. Looked up from germline, CDR1 is MGHRA and CDR2 is YSYEKL. The length of the CDR3 is 12 residues. The chain's CDR3 is CASRDFTDTQYF. Here the CDR3 DNA reads TGCGCCAGCAGGGATTTCACAGATACGCAGTATTTT.

CDR3 sequence: CAISAPFRIRDIKRGNLAAYEQYV. The CDR3 DNA reads TGTGCCATCAGCGCACCGTTCAGGATTCGGGACATCAAAAGAGGAAATCTGGCGGCCTACGAGCAGTACGTC. The chain carries TRBV10-3 and TRBJ2-7; D perhaps matches TRBD1 (6 bases). From germline, CDR1 is ENHRY and CDR2 SYGVKD. The germline V and J ends were trimmed by 6 bases and 2 bases, with 44 bases remaining between them. This CDR3 is 24 amino acids long.

The J gene is TRBJ1-1, the V gene TRBV7-6; no firm D call. Per germline, CDR1 SGHVS and CDR2 FNYEAQ. Trimming took off 1 base at V and 1 base at J, with 10 bases between the two ends. This CDR3 has 15 residues. The CDR3 coding sequence is TGTGCCAGCAGCTTAGGTCAGATAAAGAACACTGAAGCTTTCTTT. It yields the protein CASSLGQIKNTEAFF.

The chain uses TRBV7-9 and TRBJ2-1, with D uncertain. The V gene lost 2 bases and the J gene lost 5 bases, with 16 bases spanning the gap. Germline V gene sequence: CDR1 SEHNR, CDR2 FQNEAQ (reference sequence). The length of the CDR3 is 16 residues. The CDR3 DNA reads TGTGCCAGCAGCTTATTAGGGCACCAACAACACAATGAGCAGTTCTTC. Its translation: CASSLLGHQQHNEQFF. The variable domain in full, with the rest retrieved from reference TRBV7-9 and TRBJ2-1, is DTGVSQNPRHKITKRGQNVTFRCDPISEHNRLYWYRQTLGQGPEFLTYFQNEAQLEKSRLLSDRFSAERPKGSFSTLEIQRTEQGDSAMYLCASSLLGHQQHNEQFFGPGTRLTVL.

The chain couples TRBV7-2 to TRBJ2-5, with D unclear. Germline V gives CDR1 SGHTA, CDR2 FQGNSA. V was pared by 0 bases and J by 5 bases, with 7 bases between. The CDR3 has 13 amino acids. CDR3 in DNA: TGTGCCAGCAGCTTAGCCGCAGTCGAGACCCAGTACTTC. Its protein product is CASSLAAVETQYF.

V and J are TRBV19 and TRBJ1-2; D gene uncertain. From germline, CDR1 is LNHDA and CDR2 SQIVND (reference sequence). V lost 6 bases and J lost 2, with 4 bases in between. This CDR3 region has 11 residues. The CDR3 DNA reads as TGTGCCAGTAGAAGGAACTATGGCTACACCTTC. Encoded protein: CASRRNYGYTF.

This clone is labeled medium-sized. This sample includes further DNA sequences coding for the same CDR3. The gene calls are TRBV5-1 and TRBJ1-1; perhaps TRBD1 as D (5 bases). V was trimmed by 2 bases and J by 4 bases, leaving 21 bases between them. Looked up from germline, CDR1 is SGHRS and CDR2 is YFSETQ. CDR3 length equals 17 residues. The DNA for the CDR3 is TGCGCCAGCAGCTTATCTCTTTCGGGGACGGCGGGCACTGAAGCTTTCTTT. It is translated as CASSLSLSGTAGTEAFF.